This T cell receptor (beta chain) was retrieved from a study of cytomegalovirus exposure and HLA in healthy donors. The study ran its PCR with 60 Vbeta and 13 Jbeta primers. Profiling relied on immunoSEQ multiplex PCR, and the TCRdb table lists in-frame clones only, not all of them. The table records about 63,000 clones, 70% to 85% of them present only once. This clone was seen more than once but under ten times. CDR3 length: 12 residues. The V end lost 5 bases, the J end lost 8 bases, and 10 bases lay between the germline ends. Looked up from germline, CDR1 is SGHVS and CDR2 is FQNEAQ. Material for sequencing was PBMCs. The sequence was collected from a woman aged 25 to 39 in good health and CMV-seronegative. This rearrangement joins TRBV7-8 to TRBJ1-3, with no clear D. As DNA, the CDR3 is TGTGCCAGCAGCCCATACGGTGACACCATATATTTT. Translating gives CASSPYGDTIYF. The entire variable domain, with the rest obtained from reference TRBV7-8 and TRBJ1-3, is as follows: GAGVSQSPRYKVAKRGQDVALRCDPISGHVSLFWYQQALGQGPEFLTYFQNEAQLDKSGLPSDRFFAERPEGSVSTLKIQRTQQEDSAVYLCASSPYGDTIYFGEGSWLTVV.